This paragraph covers one T cell receptor beta chain sequence. This sample is drawn from a study of blood T cell repertoires in COVID-19. Across the whole study: Sites across the United States, Italy and Spain contributed samples from acute and convalescent COVID-19.

This CDR3 has 16 residues. The ends were cut back, 10 bases at V and 0 bases at J, with 18 bases in the middle. CDR1 ENHRY and CDR2 SYGVKD come from the germline V gene. The data were produced by immunoSEQ multiplex PCR, yet TCRdb's version contains in-frame clones alone and is incomplete. The top ten clones hold more than 0.95% of a sample with over 350,000 clones, more than 75% of them seen once. Participant age was roughly 18 to 89 years, and participants resided in about two dozen US areas. Sequencing input: PBMCs or T cells enriched from blood (not recorded which). This receptor was obtained from a woman aged 18-29 years who had recovered from COVID-19. This chain connects TRBV10-3 to TRBJ2-2; D perhaps matches TRBD1 (5 bases). Written as DNA, the CDR3 is TGTGCCACCAGACGAGAGACAGAAACGAACACCGGGGAGCTGTTTTTT. Translation: CATRRETETNTGELFF.